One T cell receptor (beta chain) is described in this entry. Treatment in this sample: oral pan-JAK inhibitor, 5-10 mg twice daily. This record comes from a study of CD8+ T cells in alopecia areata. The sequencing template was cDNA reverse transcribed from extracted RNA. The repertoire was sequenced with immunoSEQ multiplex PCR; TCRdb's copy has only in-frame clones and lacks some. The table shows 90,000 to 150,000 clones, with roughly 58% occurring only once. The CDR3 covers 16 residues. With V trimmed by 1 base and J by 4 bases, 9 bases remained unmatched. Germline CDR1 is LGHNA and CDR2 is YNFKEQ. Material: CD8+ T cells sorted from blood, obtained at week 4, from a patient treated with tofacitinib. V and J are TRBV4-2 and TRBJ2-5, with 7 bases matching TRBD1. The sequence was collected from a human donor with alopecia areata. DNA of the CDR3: TGTGCCAGCAGCCAAGGACAGGGAGTTAGGCGAGAGACCCAGTACTTC. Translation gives CASSQGQGVRRETQYF.